This is a list of T cell receptor beta chains from one sample in a study of long-term antiretroviral therapy in people with HIV. Sequencing was performed with immunoSEQ multiplex PCR; in TCRdb, only in-frame clones are kept and a portion is missing. The sample lists around 29,000 clones; 70% to 90% were seen once. The sample was unsorted PBMCs, taken 1.1 years after starting antiretroviral therapy. Source of these receptors: a man younger than 35 with HIV. CDR3s include the opening cysteine and the closing phenylalanine or tryptophan. The D gene is left open where the match is weak. Rows may omit the clone size; those that give it use once, few, many or a size class.

>few|TRBJ1-1|TRBV7-9|TRBD1
TGTGCCAGCAGCCCCGGGACAGTTTTGAACACTGAAGCTTTCTTT
CASSPGTVLNTEAFF
>few|TRBJ2-7|TRBV19|-
TGTGCCAGTAGTATAGCGGCTGGCTACGAGCAGTACTTC
CASSIAAGYEQYF
>-|TRBJ2-1|TRBV28|-
TGTGCCAGCAGTCCAGCTAGCGTTAGAGGATACAATGAGCAGTTCTTC
CASSPASVRGYNEQFF
>-|TRBJ2-3|TRBV21-1|-
TGTGCCAGCAGCAAAAGGGGACCCTTCACAGATACGCAGTATTTT
CASSKRGPFTDTQYF
>once|TRBJ2-7|TRBV5-1|-
TGCGCCAGCAGCTCTGGGATCAACTTTTCCTACGAGCAGTACTTC
CASSSGINFSYEQYF
>-|TRBJ2-7|TRBV5-5|-
TGTGCCAGCAGCCGCTTGTCGCAGACCTACGAGCAGTACTTC
CASSRLSQTYEQYF
>-|TRBJ2-7|TRBV19|-
TGTGCCAGTAGTATAGGCATAGTCGGCTACGAGCAGTACTTC
CASSIGIVGYEQYF
>-|TRBJ2-1|TRBV29-1|-
TGCAGCGGGTGGAAGGGGGGGAGCTCCTACAATGAGCAGTTCTTC
CSGWKGGSSYNEQFF
>-|TRBJ2-1|TRBV6-5|-
TGTGCCAGCAGTTACGTCTGGCGGAAGTCCTACAATGAGCAGTTCTTC
CASSYVWRKSYNEQFF
>-|TRBJ1-5|TRBV9|-
TGTGCCAGCAGCGTAGGTGGTAGCAATCAGCCCCAGCATTTT
CASSVGGSNQPQHF
>-|TRBJ1-1|TRBV6-5|-
TGTGCCAGCAAGCGGAACACTGAAGCTTTCTTT
CASKRNTEAFF
>few|TRBJ1-5|TRBV13|TRBD1
TGTGCCAGCAGCTTCAGGGGGGGCAATCAGCCCCAGCATTTT
CASSFRGGNQPQHF
>-|TRBJ2-1|TRBV7-9|-
TGTGCCAGCAGTGGGGTTGAGCAGTTCTTC
CASSGVEQFF
>-|TRBJ2-7|TRBV6-6|TRBD2
TGTGCCAGCAGCCCCGGACTAGCGGGGGGGCTCAGCGAGCAGTACTTC
CASSPGLAGGLSEQYF